This record concerns one T cell receptor (beta chain) sequence. Profiled with immunoSEQ multiplex PCR; TCRdb holds only in-frame clones, not every one. The data hold more than 450,000 clones, with 87% observed a single time. Germline CDR1 SGHTA, CDR2 FQGNSA. There are 15 residues in the CDR3. Trimming left V 1 base short and J 0 bases short, with 9 bases between. The data originate from a study of blood T cell repertoires in COVID-19. The sample comprised PBMCs or T cells enriched from blood (not recorded which). The genes are TRBV7-2 and TRBJ1-2, with D unclear. This TCR came from a young woman who had recovered from COVID-19. DNA of the CDR3: TGTGCCAGCAGCTTAGAGAGTCGGTCTAACTATGGCTACACCTTC. Translation gives CASSLESRSNYGYTF.